The TCR beta chain described here comes from a study of STAT3 mutations in large granular lymphocyte leukemia. Background on the study: More than half of T-LGLL patients received immunosuppressive therapy. Findings of the study overall: In T-cell large granular lymphocyte leukemia, about half of patients showed multiple immunodominant subclonotypes. In some patients, a small highly pathogenic clone possibly went undetected. Clonal expansion was inferred from samples taken at other timepoints. All newly emerging clones after therapy were STAT3 wild type.

Points on this clone: Its antigen is still unknown.

This CDR3 has 14 residues. The germline gives CDR1 SGHKS, CDR2 YYEKEE (reference sequence). V was trimmed by 0 bases and J by 3 bases, leaving 10 bases between them. Sequencing was performed with immunoSEQ multiplex PCR; in TCRdb, only in-frame clones are kept and a portion is missing. The data hold about 5,500 clones, with roughly 94% observed a single time. V is TRBV5-5 and J is TRBJ2-7; D possibly matches TRBD1 or TRBD2 (5 bases each). The source material was peripheral blood mononuclear cells. The sequence was obtained from a man aged 55-75 years with T-cell large granular lymphocyte leukemia. Some clones in this sample may be carry-over from other donors' samples. This CDR3 reads CASSLVGRSYEQYF. DNA of the CDR3: TGTGCCAGCAGCTTGGTGGGACGGAGCTACGAGCAGTACTTC.